This T cell receptor beta chain comes out of a study of shared clonotypes between healthy human individuals. TCRdb keeps only in-frame clones here, not all; method: immunoSEQ multiplex PCR. In the table there are over a million clones, 75% to 80% of which are singletons. The study's findings and limits: Sampling included only blood; tissue repertoires likely differ.

On this clone itself: Its specificity is unknown.

The CDR3 contains 12 residues. The germline CDR1 and CDR2 sequences are MNHNS and SASEGT. V dropped 7 bases and J dropped 5 bases, with 9 bases sitting between them. Each donor was a Caucasian adult residing in Nashville, Tennessee. Sequenced input: memory CD4+ T cells from PBMCs. Described subset: CD45RA-negative fraction. The receptor was isolated from a man aged 18 to 29 in good health. Some clones in this sample may be carry-over from other donors' samples. The J gene is TRBJ1-5, the V gene TRBV6-1; D remains ambiguous. The CDR3 region has the DNA TGTGCCAGCAATCAACTTTATCAGCCCCAGCATTTT. Translated, it gives CASNQLYQPQHF.